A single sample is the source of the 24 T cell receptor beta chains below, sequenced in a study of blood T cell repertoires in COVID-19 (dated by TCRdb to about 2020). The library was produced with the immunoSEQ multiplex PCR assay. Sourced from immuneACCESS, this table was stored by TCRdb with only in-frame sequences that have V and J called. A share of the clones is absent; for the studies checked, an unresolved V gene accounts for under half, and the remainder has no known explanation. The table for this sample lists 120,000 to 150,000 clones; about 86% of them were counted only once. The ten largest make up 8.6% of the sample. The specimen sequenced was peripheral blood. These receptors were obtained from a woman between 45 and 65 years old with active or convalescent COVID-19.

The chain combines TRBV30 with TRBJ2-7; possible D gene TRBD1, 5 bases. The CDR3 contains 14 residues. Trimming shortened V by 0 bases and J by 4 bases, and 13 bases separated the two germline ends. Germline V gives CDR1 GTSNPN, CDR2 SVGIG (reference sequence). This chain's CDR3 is CAWSVLGAGYEQYF. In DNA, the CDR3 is TGTGCCTGGAGTGTACTTGGGGCCGGGTACGAGCAGTACTTC.

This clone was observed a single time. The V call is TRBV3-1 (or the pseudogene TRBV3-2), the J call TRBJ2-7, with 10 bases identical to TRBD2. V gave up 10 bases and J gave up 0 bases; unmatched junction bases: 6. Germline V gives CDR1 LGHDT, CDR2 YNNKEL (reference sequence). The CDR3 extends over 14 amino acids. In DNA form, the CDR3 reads TGTGCCACCGCTAGCGGGAGCGGCTCCTACGAGCAGTACTTC. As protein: CATASGSGSYEQYF.

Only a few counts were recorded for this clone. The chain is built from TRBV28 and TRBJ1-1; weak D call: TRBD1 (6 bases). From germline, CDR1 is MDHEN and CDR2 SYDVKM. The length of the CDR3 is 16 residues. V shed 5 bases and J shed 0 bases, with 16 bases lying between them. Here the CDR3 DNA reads TGTGCCAGCAGTCAGAGGACAGCTGCAATGAACACTGAAGCTTTCTTT. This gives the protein CASSQRTAAMNTEAFF.

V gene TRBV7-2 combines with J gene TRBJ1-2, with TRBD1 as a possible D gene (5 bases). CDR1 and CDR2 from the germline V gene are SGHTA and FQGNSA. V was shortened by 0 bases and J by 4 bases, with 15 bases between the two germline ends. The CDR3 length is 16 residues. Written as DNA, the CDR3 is TGTGCCAGCAGCTTAGCCCTTATCAGGGTAATCTATGGCTACACCTTC. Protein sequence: CASSLALIRVIYGYTF.

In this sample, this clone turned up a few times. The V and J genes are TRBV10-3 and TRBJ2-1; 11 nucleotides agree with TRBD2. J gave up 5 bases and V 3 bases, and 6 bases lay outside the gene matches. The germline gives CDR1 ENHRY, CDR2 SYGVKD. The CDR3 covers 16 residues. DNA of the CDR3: TGTGCCATCAGTGAACCCCTAGCGGGAGGAAACAATGAGCAGTTCTTC. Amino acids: CAISEPLAGGNNEQFF.

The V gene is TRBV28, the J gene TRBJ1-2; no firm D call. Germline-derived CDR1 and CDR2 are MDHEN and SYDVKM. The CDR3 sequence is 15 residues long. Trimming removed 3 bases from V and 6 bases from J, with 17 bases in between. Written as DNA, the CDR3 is TGTGCCAGCAGTTTGGAGAGGGTTTTTTTCAATGGCTACACCTTC. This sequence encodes CASSLERVFFNGYTF.

CDR3 loop: CASSRTLSGDIYEQYF. The CDR3 bases are TGTGCCAGCAGCCGTACTCTCTCGGGGGATATATACGAGCAGTACTTC. The rearrangement joins TRBV7-9 to TRBJ2-7, with D perhaps TRBD2 (6 bases). With 5 bases removed from V and 4 bases from J, the gap between germline ends came to 21 bases. Germline V lookup: CDR1 SEHNR, CDR2 FQNEAQ (reference sequence). CDR3 size: 16 residues.

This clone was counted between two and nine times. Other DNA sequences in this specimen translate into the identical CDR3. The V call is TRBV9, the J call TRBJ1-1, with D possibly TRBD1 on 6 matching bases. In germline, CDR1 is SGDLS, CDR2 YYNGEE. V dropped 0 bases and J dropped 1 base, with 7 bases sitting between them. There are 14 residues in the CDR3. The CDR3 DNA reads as TGTGCCAGCAGCGTAGGACAGGCGAACACTGAAGCTTTCTTT. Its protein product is CASSVGQANTEAFF.

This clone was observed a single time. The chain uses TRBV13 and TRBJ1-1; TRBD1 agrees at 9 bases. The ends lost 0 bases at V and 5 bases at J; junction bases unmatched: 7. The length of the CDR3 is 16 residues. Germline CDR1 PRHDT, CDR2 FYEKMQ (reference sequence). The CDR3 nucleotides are TGTGCCAGCAGCTTAGGACAACAGGGGGCGCTGACTGAAGCTTTCTTT. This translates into CASSLGQQGALTEAFF.

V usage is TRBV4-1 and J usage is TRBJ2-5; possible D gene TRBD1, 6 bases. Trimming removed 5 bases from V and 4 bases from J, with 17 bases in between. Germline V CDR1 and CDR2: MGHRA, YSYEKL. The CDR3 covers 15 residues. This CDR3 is CASSFQGRALETQYF. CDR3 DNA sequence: TGCGCCAGCAGCTTTCAGGGGCGTGCTTTAGAGACCCAGTACTTC.

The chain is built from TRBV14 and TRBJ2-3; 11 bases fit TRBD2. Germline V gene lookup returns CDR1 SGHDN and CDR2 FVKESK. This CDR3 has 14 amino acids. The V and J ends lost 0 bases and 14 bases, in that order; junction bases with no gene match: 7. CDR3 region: CASSQEVTSGGMYF. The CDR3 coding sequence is TGTGCCAGCAGCCAAGAGGTAACTAGCGGGGGCATGTATTTT.

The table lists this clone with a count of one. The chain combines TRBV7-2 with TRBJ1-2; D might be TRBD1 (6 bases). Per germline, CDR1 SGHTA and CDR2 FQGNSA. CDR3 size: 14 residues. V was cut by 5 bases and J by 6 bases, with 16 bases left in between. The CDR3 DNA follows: TGTGCCAGCAGCCCCCGGACAGCCATCAATGGCTACACCTTC. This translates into CASSPRTAINGYTF. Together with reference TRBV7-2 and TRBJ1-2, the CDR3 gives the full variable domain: GAGVSQSPSNKVTEKGKDVELRCDPISGHTALYWYRQSLGQGLEFLIYFQGNSAPDKSGLPSDRFSAERTGGSVSTLTIQRTQQEDSAVYLCASSPRTAINGYTFGSGTRLTVV.

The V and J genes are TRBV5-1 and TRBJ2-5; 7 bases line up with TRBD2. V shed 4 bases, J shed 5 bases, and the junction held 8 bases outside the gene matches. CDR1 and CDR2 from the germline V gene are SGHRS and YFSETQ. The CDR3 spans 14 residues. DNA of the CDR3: TGCGCCAGCAGCCAAGGTACTAGCGCGGAGACCCAGTACTTC. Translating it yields CASSQGTSAETQYF.

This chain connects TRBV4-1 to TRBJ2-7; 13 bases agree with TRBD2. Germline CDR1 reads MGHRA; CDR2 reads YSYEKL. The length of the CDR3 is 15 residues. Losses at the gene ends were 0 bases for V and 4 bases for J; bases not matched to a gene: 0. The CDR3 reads CASSQETSGRYEQYF. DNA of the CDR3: TGCGCCAGCAGCCAAGAGACTAGCGGGAGGTACGAGCAGTACTTC.

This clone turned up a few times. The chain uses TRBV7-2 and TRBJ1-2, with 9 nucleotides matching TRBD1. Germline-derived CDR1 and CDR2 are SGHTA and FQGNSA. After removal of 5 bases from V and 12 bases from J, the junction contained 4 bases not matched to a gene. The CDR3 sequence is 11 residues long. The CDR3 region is CASSRDRVDTF. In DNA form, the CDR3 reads TGTGCCAGCAGCCGGGACAGGGTCGACACCTTC.

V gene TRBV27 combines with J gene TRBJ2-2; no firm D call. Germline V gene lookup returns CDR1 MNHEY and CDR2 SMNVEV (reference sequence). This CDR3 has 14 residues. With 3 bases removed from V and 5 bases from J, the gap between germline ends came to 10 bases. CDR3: CASSLYPGTGELFF. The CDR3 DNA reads TGTGCCAGCAGTTTGTACCCCGGTACCGGGGAGCTGTTTTTT.

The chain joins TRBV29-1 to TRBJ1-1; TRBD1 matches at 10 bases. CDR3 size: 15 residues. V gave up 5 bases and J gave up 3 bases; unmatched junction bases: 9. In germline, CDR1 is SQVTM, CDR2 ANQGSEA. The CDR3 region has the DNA TGCAGCGTTTCGGCAGGGACAGGGGTTTACACTGAAGCTTTCTTT. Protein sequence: CSVSAGTGVYTEAFF.

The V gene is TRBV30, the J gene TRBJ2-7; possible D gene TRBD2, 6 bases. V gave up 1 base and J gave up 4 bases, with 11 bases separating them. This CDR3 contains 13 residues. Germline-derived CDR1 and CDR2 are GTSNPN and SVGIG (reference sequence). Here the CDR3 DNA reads TGTGCCTGGAGTGGGGGCGGGGTTTACGAGCAGTACTTC. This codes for CAWSGGGVYEQYF. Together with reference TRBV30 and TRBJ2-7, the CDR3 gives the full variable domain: SQTIHQWPATLVQPVGSPLSLECTVEGTSNPNLYWYRQAAGRGLQLLFYSVGIGQISSEVPQNLSASRPQDRQFILSSKKLLLSDSGFYLCAWSGGGVYEQYFGPGTRLTVT.

The CDR3 sequence is CASSSQGASGNTIYF. The CDR3, as DNA: TGTGCCAGCAGTTCACAGGGGGCCTCTGGAAACACCATATATTTT. The V gene is TRBV28, the J gene TRBJ1-3; 9 bases agree with TRBD1. The CDR3 consists of 15 residues. V shed 4 bases, J shed 0 bases, and the junction held 1 base outside the gene matches. Germline CDR1 is MDHEN and CDR2 is SYDVKM.

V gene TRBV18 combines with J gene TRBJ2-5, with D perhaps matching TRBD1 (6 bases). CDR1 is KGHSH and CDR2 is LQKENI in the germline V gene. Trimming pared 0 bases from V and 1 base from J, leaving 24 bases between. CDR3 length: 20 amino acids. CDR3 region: CASSPPSGRGAVGVQETQYF. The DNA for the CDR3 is TGTGCCAGCTCACCACCGTCGGGCAGGGGTGCGGTGGGGGTCCAAGAGACCCAGTACTTC.

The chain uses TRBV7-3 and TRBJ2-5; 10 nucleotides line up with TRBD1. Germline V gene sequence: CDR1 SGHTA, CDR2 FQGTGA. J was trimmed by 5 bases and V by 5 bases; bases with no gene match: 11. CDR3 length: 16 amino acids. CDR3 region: CASSRSGDRGYETQYF. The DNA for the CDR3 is TGTGCCAGCAGCCGATCGGGGGACAGGGGTTACGAGACCCAGTACTTC.

CDR3 DNA sequence: TGTGCCAGCAGGAGGACAGGGGATTCCAATGAGCAGTTCTTC. This codes for CASRRTGDSNEQFF. This chain connects TRBV6-5 to TRBJ2-1, with 9 bases lining up with TRBD1. Unmatched junction bases numbered 6, after V lost 6 bases and J lost 6 bases. The length of the CDR3 is 14 residues. Per germline, CDR1 MNHEY and CDR2 SVGAGI.

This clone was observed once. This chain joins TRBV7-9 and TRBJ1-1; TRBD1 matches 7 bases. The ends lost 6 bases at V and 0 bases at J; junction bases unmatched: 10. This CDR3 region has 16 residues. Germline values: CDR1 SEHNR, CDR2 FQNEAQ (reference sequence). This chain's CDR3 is CASRSGPGQMNTEAFF. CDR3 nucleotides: TGTGCCAGCAGGTCCGGTCCGGGACAGATGAACACTGAAGCTTTCTTT.

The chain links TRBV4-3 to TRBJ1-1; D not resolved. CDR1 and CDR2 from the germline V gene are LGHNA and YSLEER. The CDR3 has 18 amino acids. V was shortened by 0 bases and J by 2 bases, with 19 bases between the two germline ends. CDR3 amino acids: CASSQETKPVGFNTEAFF. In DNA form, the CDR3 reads TGCGCCAGCAGCCAAGAGACAAAGCCGGTGGGTTTCAACACTGAAGCTTTCTTT.